This T cell receptor (beta chain) emerged from a study of post-analysis software for immune sequencing data. On the study more broadly: Relapsing-remitting, secondary progressive and progressive-relapsing forms made up the multiple sclerosis disease courses. Overall study results and limits: Controls had lower frequencies than patients of about 5 TRBV segments, which included TRBV5-6, TRBV5-1 and TRBV20-1.

The length of the CDR3 is 17 residues. V gave up 5 bases and J gave up 3 bases, with 19 bases separating them. Incorporated into the TCR beta cDNA libraries were unique molecular identifiers, which served to reduce PCR and sequencing biases. A single record per CDR3 protein comes from TCRdb applying MiXCR to the PCR reads. The data show 150,000 to 200,000 distinct CDR3 sequences, with 25% to 35% seen just once and approximately 1.5% held by the top ten. In the case of this clonotype: Its antigen is currently unknown.

The receptor was derived from a girl under 18 with multiple sclerosis. The specimen was blood. The chain is built from TRBV12-3 or TRBV12-4 and TRBJ2-2; either TRBD1 or TRBD2 may supply D (6 bases each). CDR3 loop: CASSPRGPSGYTGELFF. The CDR3 DNA follows: TGTGCCAGCAGTCCCCGGGGGCCCTCGGGTTACACCGGGGAGCTGTTTTTT.